This T cell receptor (beta chain) was recorded in a study of blood T cell repertoires in COVID-19. Whole-study context: Samples representing acute and convalescent COVID-19 were sourced from the United States, Italy and Spain. Sources were T cells, B-cell-depleted T cells, or PBMCs; the material itself was cDNA or gDNA.

Original processing notes: Nucleated cell counts were estimated from reference gene primer amplification. The table came from immunoSEQ multiplex PCR; TCRdb's copy has only in-frame clones and leaves some out. For V, J and clone size, that table is used; D and trimming come from the DNA. The table shows 30,000 to 40,000 clones, with roughly 84% occurring only once. The CDR3 is 15 amino acids. The germline CDR1 and CDR2 sequences are MNHEY and SMNVEV (reference sequence). V dropped 2 bases and J dropped 4; count of bases not matched to a gene: 6. The sequence derives from a man between 65 and 85 years old with active COVID-19. The rearrangement links TRBV27 to TRBJ2-7; 9 nucleotides match TRBD2. Source material: peripheral blood. CDR3: CASSLAGGRIYEQYF. DNA of the CDR3: TGTGCCAGCAGTTTAGCGGGGGGGCGGATTTACGAGCAGTACTTC.